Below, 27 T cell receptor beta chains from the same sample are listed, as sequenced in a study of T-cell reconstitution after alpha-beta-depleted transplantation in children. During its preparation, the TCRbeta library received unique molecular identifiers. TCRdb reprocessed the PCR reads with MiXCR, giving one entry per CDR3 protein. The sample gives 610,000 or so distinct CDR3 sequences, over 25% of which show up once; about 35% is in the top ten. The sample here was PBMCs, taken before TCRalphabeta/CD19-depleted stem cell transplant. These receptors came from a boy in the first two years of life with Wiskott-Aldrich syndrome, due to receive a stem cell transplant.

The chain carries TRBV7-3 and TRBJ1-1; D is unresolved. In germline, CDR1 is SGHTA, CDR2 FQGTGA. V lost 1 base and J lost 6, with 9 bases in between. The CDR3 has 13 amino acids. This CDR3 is CASSLNRAAEAFF. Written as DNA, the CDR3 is TGTGCCAGCAGCTTAAATAGAGCCGCTGAAGCTTTCTTT.

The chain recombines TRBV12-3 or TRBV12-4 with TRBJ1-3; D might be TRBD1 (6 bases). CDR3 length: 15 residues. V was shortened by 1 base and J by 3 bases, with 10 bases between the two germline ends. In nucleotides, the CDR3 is TGTGCCAGCAGTTTAGATGCAGGGGTTGGAAACACCATATATTTT. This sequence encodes CASSLDAGVGNTIYF.

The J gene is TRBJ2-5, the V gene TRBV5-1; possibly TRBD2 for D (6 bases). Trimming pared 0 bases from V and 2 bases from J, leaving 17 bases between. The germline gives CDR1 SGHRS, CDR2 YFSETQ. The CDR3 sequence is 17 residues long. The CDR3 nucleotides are TGCGCCAGCAGCTTGGGATTCGGGGGAGCGCTACAAGAGACCCAGTACTTC. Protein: CASSLGFGGALQETQYF.

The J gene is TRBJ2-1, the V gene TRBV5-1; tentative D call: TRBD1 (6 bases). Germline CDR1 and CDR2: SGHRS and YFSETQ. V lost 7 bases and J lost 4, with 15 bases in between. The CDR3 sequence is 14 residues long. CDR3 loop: CASAQPGQYNEQFF. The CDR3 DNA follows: TGCGCCAGCGCTCAACCGGGACAATACAATGAGCAGTTCTTC. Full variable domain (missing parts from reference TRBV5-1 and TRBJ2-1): KAGVTQTPRYLIKTRGQQVTLSCSPISGHRSVSWYQQTPGQGLQFLFEYFSETQRNKGNFPGRFSGRQFSNSRSEMNVSTLELGDSALYLCASAQPGQYNEQFFGPGTRLTVL.

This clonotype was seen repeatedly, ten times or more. The CDR3 region has the DNA TGCAGCGTGGCAGGGTGGACCGGGGAGCTGTTTTTT. Protein product: CSVAGWTGELFF. The chain has TRBV29-1 and TRBJ2-2; D perhaps matches TRBD1 (5 bases). The CDR3 extends over 12 amino acids. Trimming cost V 6 bases and J 5 bases, with 10 bases left between them. CDR1 and CDR2 from the germline V gene are SQVTM and ANQGSEA.

CDR3 coding DNA: TGCAGTGCTACTACTAGCGGAATTACCTACGAGCAGTACTTC. Protein product: CSATTSGITYEQYF. V usage is TRBV20-1 and J usage is TRBJ2-7; TRBD2 matches at 8 bases. The CDR3 has 14 amino acids. Germline values: CDR1 DFQATT, CDR2 SNEGSKA (reference sequence). Unmatched junction bases numbered 7, after V lost 4 bases and J lost 2 bases.

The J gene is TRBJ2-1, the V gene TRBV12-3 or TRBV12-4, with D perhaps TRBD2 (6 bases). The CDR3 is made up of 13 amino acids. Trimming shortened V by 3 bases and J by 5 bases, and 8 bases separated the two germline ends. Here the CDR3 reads CASSFVADNEQFF. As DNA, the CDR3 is TGTGCCAGCAGTTTTGTAGCGGACAATGAGCAGTTCTTC.

The CDR3, as DNA: TGTGCCAGCAGCTTGAGGGAGTATGAGCAGTTCTTC. Its translation: CASSLREYEQFF. This chain uses TRBV7-9 with TRBJ2-1; TRBD2 is a possible D gene (5 bases). Germline loops: CDR1 SEHNR, CDR2 FQNEAQ (reference sequence). Trimming cost V 3 bases and J 8 bases, with 8 bases left between them. The CDR3 consists of 12 residues.

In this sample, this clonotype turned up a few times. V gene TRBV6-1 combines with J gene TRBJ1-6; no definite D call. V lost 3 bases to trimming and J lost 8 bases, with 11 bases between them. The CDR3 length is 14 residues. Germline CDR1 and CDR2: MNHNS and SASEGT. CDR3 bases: TGTGCCAGCAGTGAGGTTGCGGTTCATTCACCCCTCCACTTT. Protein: CASSEVAVHSPLHF.

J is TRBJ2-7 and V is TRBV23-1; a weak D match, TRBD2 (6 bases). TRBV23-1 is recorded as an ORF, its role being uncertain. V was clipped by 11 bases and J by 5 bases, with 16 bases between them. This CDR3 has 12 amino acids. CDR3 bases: TGCGCCGCAGAGACTAGTTGCCACGAGCAGTACTTC. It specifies CAAETSCHEQYF.

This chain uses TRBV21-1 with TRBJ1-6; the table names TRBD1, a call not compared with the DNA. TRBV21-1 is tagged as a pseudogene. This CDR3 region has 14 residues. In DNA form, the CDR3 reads TGTGCCAGCAGCAAAGGGGCGCCCGACTCACCCCTCCACTTT. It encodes CASSKGAPDSPLHF.

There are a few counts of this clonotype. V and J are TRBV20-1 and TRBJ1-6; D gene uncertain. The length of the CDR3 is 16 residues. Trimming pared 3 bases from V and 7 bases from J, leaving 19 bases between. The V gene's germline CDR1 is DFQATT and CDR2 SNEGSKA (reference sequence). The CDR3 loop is CSASLLKNLLNSPLHF. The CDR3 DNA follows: TGCAGTGCTAGTTTGCTGAAGAACCTCTTAAATTCACCCCTCCACTTT.

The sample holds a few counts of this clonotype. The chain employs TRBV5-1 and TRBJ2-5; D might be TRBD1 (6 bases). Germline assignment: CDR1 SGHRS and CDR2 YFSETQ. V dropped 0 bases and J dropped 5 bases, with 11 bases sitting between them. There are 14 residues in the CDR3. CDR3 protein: CASSLDPRGETQYF. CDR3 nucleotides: TGCGCCAGCAGCTTGGACCCGAGGGGGGAGACCCAGTACTTC. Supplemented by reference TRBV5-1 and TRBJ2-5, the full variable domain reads KAGVTQTPRYLIKTRGQQVTLSCSPISGHRSVSWYQQTPGQGLQFLFEYFSETQRNKGNFPGRFSGRQFSNSRSEMNVSTLELGDSALYLCASSLDPRGETQYFGPGTRLLVL.

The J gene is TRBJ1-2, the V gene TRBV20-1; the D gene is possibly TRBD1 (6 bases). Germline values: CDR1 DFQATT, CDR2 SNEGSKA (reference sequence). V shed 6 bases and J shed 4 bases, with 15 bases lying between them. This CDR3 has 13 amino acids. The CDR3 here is CSAPGGAGYGYTF. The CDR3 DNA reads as TGCAGTGCCCCGGGGGGGGCGGGCTATGGCTACACCTTC.

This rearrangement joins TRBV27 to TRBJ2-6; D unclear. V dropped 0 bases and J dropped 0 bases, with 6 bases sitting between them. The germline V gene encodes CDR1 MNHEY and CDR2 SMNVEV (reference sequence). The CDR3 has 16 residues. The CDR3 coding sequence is TGTGCCAGCAGTTTATCCGTAGGCTCTGGGGCCAACGTCCTGACTTTC. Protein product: CASSLSVGSGANVLTF.

The CDR3 DNA is TGTGCCAGCAGCCTTTTAGCGGGAATCTACGACACAGATACGCAGTATTTT. Its protein is CASSLLAGIYDTDTQYF. This chain uses TRBV14 with TRBJ2-3; TRBD2 agrees at 8 bases. There are 17 residues in the CDR3. Germline CDR1 is SGHDN and CDR2 is FVKESK. Unmatched junction bases numbered 11, after V lost 4 bases and J lost 2 bases.

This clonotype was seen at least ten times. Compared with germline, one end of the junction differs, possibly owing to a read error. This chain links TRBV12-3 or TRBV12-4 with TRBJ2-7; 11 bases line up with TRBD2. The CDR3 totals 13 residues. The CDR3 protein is CASSSLAGGEQYF. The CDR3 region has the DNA TGCGCCAGCAGCTCTCTAGCGGGAGGCGAGCAGTACTTC.

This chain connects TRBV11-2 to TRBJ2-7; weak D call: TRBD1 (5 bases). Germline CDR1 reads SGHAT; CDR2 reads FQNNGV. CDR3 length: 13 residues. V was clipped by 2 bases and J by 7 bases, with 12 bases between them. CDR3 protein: CASSLRGPEEQYF. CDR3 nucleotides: TGTGCCAGCAGCTTAAGGGGCCCCGAGGAGCAGTACTTC.

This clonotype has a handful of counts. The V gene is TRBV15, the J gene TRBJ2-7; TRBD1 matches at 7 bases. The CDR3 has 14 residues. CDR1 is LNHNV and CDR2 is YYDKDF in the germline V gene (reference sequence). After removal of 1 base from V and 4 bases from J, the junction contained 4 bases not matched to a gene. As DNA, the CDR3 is TGTGCCACCAGCAGAGGAGGGGGCGCATACGAGCAGTACTTC. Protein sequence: CATSRGGGAYEQYF.

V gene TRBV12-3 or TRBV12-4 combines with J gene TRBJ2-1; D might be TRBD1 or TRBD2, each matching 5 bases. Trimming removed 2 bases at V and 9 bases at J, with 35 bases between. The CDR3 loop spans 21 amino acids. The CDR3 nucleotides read TGTGCCAGCAGTTTACGTGAGGGGCCTTCGATGACAATGTGGCCCCCTCCTGAGCAGTTCTTC. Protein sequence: CASSLREGPSMTMWPPPEQFF.

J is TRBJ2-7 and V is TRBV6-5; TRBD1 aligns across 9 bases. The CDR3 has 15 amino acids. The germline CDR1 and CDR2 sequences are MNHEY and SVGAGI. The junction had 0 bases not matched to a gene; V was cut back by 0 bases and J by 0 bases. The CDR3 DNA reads TGTGCCAGCAGTTACTCGACAGGGGGCTCCTACGAGCAGTACTTC. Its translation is CASSYSTGGSYEQYF.

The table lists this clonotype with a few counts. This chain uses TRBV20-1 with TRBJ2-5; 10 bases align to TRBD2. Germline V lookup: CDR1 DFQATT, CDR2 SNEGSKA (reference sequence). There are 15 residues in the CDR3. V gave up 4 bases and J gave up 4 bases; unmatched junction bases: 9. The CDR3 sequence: CSANPPLAGVETQYF. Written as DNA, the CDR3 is TGCAGTGCTAATCCACCGCTAGCGGGAGTAGAGACCCAGTACTTC.

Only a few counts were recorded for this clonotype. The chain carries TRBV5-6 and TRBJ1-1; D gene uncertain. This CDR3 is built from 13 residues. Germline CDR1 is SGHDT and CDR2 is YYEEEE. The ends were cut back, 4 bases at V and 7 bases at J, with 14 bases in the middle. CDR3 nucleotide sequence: TGTGCCAGCAGCCAATCTCCCACAGATGAAGCTTTCTTT. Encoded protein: CASSQSPTDEAFF.

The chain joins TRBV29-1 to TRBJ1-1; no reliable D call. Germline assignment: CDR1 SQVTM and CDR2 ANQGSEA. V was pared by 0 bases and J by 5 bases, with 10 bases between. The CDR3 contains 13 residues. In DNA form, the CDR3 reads TGCAGCGTTGAAGATGGAGCGGGAACTGAAGCTTTCTTT. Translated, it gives CSVEDGAGTEAFF.

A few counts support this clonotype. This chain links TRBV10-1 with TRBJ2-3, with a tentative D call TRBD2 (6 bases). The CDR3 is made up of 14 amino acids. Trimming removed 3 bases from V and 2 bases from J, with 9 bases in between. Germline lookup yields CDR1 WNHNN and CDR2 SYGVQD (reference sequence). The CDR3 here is CASSDLAPTDTQYF. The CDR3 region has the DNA TGCGCCAGCAGTGACCTAGCGCCCACAGATACGCAGTATTTT.

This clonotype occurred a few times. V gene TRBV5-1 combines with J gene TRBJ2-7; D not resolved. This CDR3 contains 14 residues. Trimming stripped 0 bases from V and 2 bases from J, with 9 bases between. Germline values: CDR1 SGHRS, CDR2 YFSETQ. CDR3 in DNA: TGCGCCAGCAGCTTGGGTGCAGCTACCTACGAGCAGTACTTC. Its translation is CASSLGAATYEQYF.

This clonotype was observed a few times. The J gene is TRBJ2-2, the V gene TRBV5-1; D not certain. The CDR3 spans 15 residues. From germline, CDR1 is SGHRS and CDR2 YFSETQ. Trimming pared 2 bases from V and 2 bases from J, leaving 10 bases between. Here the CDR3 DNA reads TGCGCCAGCAGCTTCCAACAGAGAAACACCGGGGAGCTGTTTTTT. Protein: CASSFQQRNTGELFF.